The 16 T cell receptor beta chains below were found in one sample sequenced in a study of blood T cell repertoires in COVID-19. Data came from immunoSEQ multiplex PCR; TCRdb stores just in-frame clones and leaves some out. The repertoire holds over 200,000 clones, with roughly four fifths as singletons. The specimen sequenced was peripheral blood. The receptors stem from a woman aged 40 to 49 with acute or convalescent COVID-19.

V usage is TRBV5-1 and J usage is TRBJ1-3; D call uncertain. The V end lost 0 bases, the J end lost 0 bases, and 7 bases lay between the germline ends. Germline V lookup: CDR1 SGHRS, CDR2 YFSETQ. This CDR3 contains 15 residues. CDR3 in amino acids: CASSLGSTSGNTIYF. The CDR3 DNA reads as TGCGCCAGCAGCTTGGGGAGTACCTCTGGAAACACCATATATTTT.

J is TRBJ2-1 and V is TRBV29-1, with 9 bases identical to TRBD2. Germline V gives CDR1 SQVTM, CDR2 ANQGSEA. The trim removed 1 base at V and 7 bases at J, leaving 14 bases unmatched. The CDR3 covers 17 residues. CDR3 residues: CSVEGPELAGNRNEQFF. CDR3 nucleotide sequence: TGCAGCGTTGAAGGCCCCGAACTAGCGGGCAATCGGAATGAGCAGTTCTTC.

V and J are TRBV18 and TRBJ1-2; tentative D call: TRBD1 (5 bases). V lost 1 base and J 3 bases, leaving 9 bases between the germline ends. This CDR3 has 14 residues. Germline assignment: CDR1 KGHSH and CDR2 LQKENI. Written as DNA, the CDR3 is TGTGCCAGCTCACCACAGGGGAAGGACTATGGCTACACCTTC. It codes for CASSPQGKDYGYTF. Full variable domain (outside the CDR3, taken from reference TRBV18 and TRBJ1-2): NAGVMQNPRHLVRRRGQEARLRCSPMKGHSHVYWYRQLPEEGLKFMVYLQKENIIDESGMPKERFSAEFPKEGPSILRIQQVVRGDSAAYFCASSPQGKDYGYTFGSGTRLTVV.

The V and J genes are TRBV5-1 and TRBJ2-7; 9 positions match TRBD2. Trimming cost V 2 bases and J 3 bases; bases outside gene matches: 3. The CDR3 extends over 14 amino acids. Germline V gene sequence: CDR1 SGHRS, CDR2 YFSETQ. CDR3 amino acids: CASSLAGGYYEQYF. As DNA, the CDR3 is TGCGCCAGCAGCTTAGCGGGGGGATACTACGAGCAGTACTTC.

This sequence joins TRBV13 and TRBJ2-7, with a weak D call TRBD1 (5 bases). The CDR3 runs to 14 residues. The V gene lost 0 bases and the J gene lost 0 bases, with 6 bases spanning the gap. Germline V gene sequence: CDR1 PRHDT, CDR2 FYEKMQ (reference sequence). The CDR3 loop is CASSLGDSSYEQYF. For the CDR3, the DNA is TGTGCCAGCAGCTTAGGCGACAGCTCCTACGAGCAGTACTTC.

This chain links TRBV15 with TRBJ2-3; TRBD1 might be the D (8 bases). V gave up 3 bases and J gave up 0 bases, with 16 bases separating them. This CDR3 has 17 residues. Germline V gene lookup returns CDR1 LNHNV and CDR2 YYDKDF (reference sequence). CDR3: CATSRYRGGSSTDTQYF. As DNA, the CDR3 is TGTGCCACCAGCAGGTACAGGGGGGGCTCTAGCACAGATACGCAGTATTTT. Based on the CDR3 plus reference TRBV15 and TRBJ2-3, the full variable domain is DAMVIQNPRYQVTQFGKPVTLSCSQTLNHNVMYWYQQKSSQAPKLLFHYYDKDFNNEADTPDNFQSRRPNTSFCFLDIRSPGLGDTAMYLCATSRYRGGSSTDTQYFGPGTRLTVL.

This clone was counted between two and nine times. The chain has TRBV29-1 and TRBJ2-1; D may be TRBD1 (6 bases). V lost 1 base and J 12 bases, leaving 13 bases between the germline ends. This CDR3 contains 12 residues. Germline assignment: CDR1 SQVTM and CDR2 ANQGSEA. This CDR3 reads CSVEGRGRGQFF. In DNA, the CDR3 is TGCAGCGTTGAAGGCAGGGGCCGGGGGCAGTTCTTC.

J is TRBJ1-1 and V is TRBV5-1; 9 bases are a match to TRBD1. The CDR3 extends over 14 amino acids. V gave up 3 bases and J gave up 7 bases; unmatched junction bases: 7. Germline lookup yields CDR1 SGHRS and CDR2 YFSETQ. CDR3 DNA: TGCGCCAGCAGCTGGGGGACAGGGCCAATTGAAGCTTTCTTT. Translation gives CASSWGTGPIEAFF.

This chain links TRBV15 with TRBJ2-1; no reliable D call. V was pared by 9 bases and J by 5 bases, with 11 bases between. Germline lookup yields CDR1 LNHNV and CDR2 YYDKDF (reference sequence). This CDR3 spans 12 amino acids. The CDR3 region has the DNA TGTGCCACTTCACTACAAAACAATGAGCAGTTCTTC. It is translated as CATSLQNNEQFF.

This sequence joins TRBV19 and TRBJ1-5, with a possible D match to TRBD1 (5 bases). Germline CDR1 is LNHDA and CDR2 is SQIVND (reference sequence). This CDR3 is built from 14 residues. Trimming removed 5 bases from V and 2 bases from J, with 10 bases in between. As DNA, the CDR3 is TGTGCCAGTAGTCTTAGGACACGCAATCAGCCCCAGCATTTT. This sequence encodes CASSLRTRNQPQHF.

This rearrangement joins TRBV27 to TRBJ2-3, with 11 bases that match TRBD2. After removal of 5 bases from V and 5 bases from J, the junction contained 9 bases not matched to a gene. Germline CDR1 and CDR2: MNHEY and SMNVEV (reference sequence). CDR3 size: 16 residues. The CDR3 sequence is CASSPPTSGVGDTQYF. The CDR3 DNA sequence: TGTGCCAGCAGTCCCCCGACTAGCGGGGTTGGAGATACGCAGTATTTT.

The V gene is TRBV4-1, the J gene TRBJ2-3; 10 bases align to TRBD2. Germline loops: CDR1 MGHRA, CDR2 YSYEKL. The CDR3 has 18 amino acids. Germline trimming cut 0 bases from V and 4 bases from J; bases unmatched to any gene: 10. The CDR3 sequence is CASSQEPAGGIRADTQYF. As DNA, the CDR3 is TGCGCCAGCAGCCAAGAACCAGCGGGGGGGATTAGGGCAGATACGCAGTATTTT.

The genes are TRBV14 and TRBJ2-1; 7 positions match TRBD1. Germline CDR1 is SGHDN and CDR2 is FVKESK. The J segment lost 7 bases and the V segment lost 4 bases, leaving 13 bases of the junction unmatched. The CDR3 covers 16 residues. The CDR3 coding sequence is TGTGCCAGCAGCCTTACGGGACAGCCGTTAATTAATGAGCAGTTCTTC. Residues: CASSLTGQPLINEQFF.

The chain couples TRBV12-3 or TRBV12-4 to TRBJ2-3; D call uncertain. This CDR3 comprises 11 residues. Between the trimmed V and J ends, which lost 6 bases and 4 bases, there was a span of 5 bases. The CDR3 region is CASRIADTQYF. The DNA for the CDR3 is TGTGCCAGCAGGATAGCAGATACGCAGTATTTT.

The chain uses TRBV2 and TRBJ1-2, with D possibly being TRBD1 (6 bases). In germline, CDR1 is SNHLY, CDR2 FYNNEI. This CDR3 has 12 residues. V was shortened by 3 bases and J by 4 bases, with 6 bases between the two germline ends. CDR3 bases: TGTGCCAGCAGTGAGGACAGCTATGGCTACACCTTC. Amino acid sequence: CASSEDSYGYTF.

This chain uses TRBV9 with TRBJ2-3, with D possibly being TRBD1 (6 bases). The length of the CDR3 is 13 residues. V lost 5 bases and J 2 bases, leaving 9 bases between the germline ends. Germline assignment: CDR1 SGDLS and CDR2 YYNGEE. The CDR3 coding sequence is TGTGCCAGCAGGGGACAAAACACAGATACGCAGTATTTT. Translated, it gives CASRGQNTDTQYF.